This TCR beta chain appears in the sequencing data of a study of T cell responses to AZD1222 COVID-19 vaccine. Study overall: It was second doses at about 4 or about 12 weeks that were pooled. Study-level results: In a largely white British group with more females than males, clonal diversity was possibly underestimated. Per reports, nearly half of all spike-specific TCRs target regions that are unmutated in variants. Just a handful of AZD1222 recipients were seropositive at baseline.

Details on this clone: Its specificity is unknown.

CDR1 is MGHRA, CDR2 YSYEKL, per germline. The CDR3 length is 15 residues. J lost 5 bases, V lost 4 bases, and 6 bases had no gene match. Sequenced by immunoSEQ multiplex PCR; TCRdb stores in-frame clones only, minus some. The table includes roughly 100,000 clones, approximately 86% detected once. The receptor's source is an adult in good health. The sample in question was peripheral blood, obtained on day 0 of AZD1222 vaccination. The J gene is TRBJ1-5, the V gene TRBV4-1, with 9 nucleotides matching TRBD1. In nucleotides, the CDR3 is TGCGCCAGCAGCCTAACTCGGGACAGGGATCAGCCCCAGCATTTT. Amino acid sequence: CASSLTRDRDQPQHF.